One and the same sample provided the 8 T cell receptor beta chains below, sequenced in a study of shared clonotypes between healthy human individuals. The assay was immunoSEQ multiplex PCR, and TCRdb's table has in-frame clones only and misses some. The top ten clones hold about 1.5% of a sample with roughly 1 million clones, around 74% of them seen once. Sequencing input: memory CD4+ T cells sorted from blood. Subset meaning: CD45RA-negative fraction. The receptors originated from a man aged 18 to 30 in good health.

The rearrangement joins TRBV5-1 to TRBJ2-7; no definite D call. The CDR3 runs 14 residues. The germline CDR1 and CDR2 sequences are SGHRS and YFSETQ. V lost 0 bases and J lost 3, with 10 bases in between. Here the CDR3 reads CASSLDGSIYEQYF. As DNA, the CDR3 is TGCGCCAGCAGCTTGGATGGTAGCATCTACGAGCAGTACTTC.

The CDR3 here is CASTSTGAVGQQETQYF. DNA of the CDR3: TGCGCCAGCACCTCGACGGGGGCGGTTGGGCAACAAGAGACCCAGTACTTC. This rearrangement joins TRBV5-1 to TRBJ2-5; D is possibly TRBD1 or TRBD2 (6 bases each). The V end was cut by 6 bases, the J end by 2 bases, with 23 bases between. The CDR3 loop spans 17 amino acids. CDR1 and CDR2 from the germline V gene are SGHRS and YFSETQ.

The chain is built from TRBV5-1 and TRBJ2-5, with a possible D match to TRBD2 (5 bases). This CDR3 has 16 residues. Per the germline V gene, CDR1 is SGHRS and CDR2 is YFSETQ. Trimming stripped 0 bases from V and 1 base from J, with 13 bases between. CDR3 loop: CASSLAFRGSQETQYF. For the CDR3, the DNA is TGCGCCAGCAGCTTGGCTTTTCGGGGATCCCAAGAGACCCAGTACTTC. The variable domain in full, with the rest retrieved from reference TRBV5-1 and TRBJ2-5, is KAGVTQTPRYLIKTRGQQVTLSCSPISGHRSVSWYQQTPGQGLQFLFEYFSETQRNKGNFPGRFSGRQFSNSRSEMNVSTLELGDSALYLCASSLAFRGSQETQYFGPGTRLLVL.

CDR3 nucleotides: TGTGCCAGCAGGGCCTGGGGGGGACCCAACACTGAAGCTTTCTTT. Protein product: CASRAWGGPNTEAFF. The chain has TRBV11-2 and TRBJ1-1; D perhaps matches TRBD1 (5 bases). The germline gives CDR1 SGHAT, CDR2 FQNNGV. This CDR3 comprises 15 residues. With 6 bases removed from V and 2 bases from J, the gap between germline ends came to 16 bases.

This clone has a handful of counts. The chain carries TRBV2 and TRBJ1-2; tentative D call: TRBD1 (6 bases). The CDR3 runs to 16 residues. V shed 8 bases and J shed 1 base, with 20 bases lying between them. CDR1 and CDR2 (germline): SNHLY, FYNNEI. As DNA, the CDR3 is TGTGCCAGCGCCGACAGGACGGGGACCTATAACTATGGCTACACCTTC. Translation: CASADRTGTYNYGYTF.

This rearrangement joins TRBV6-5 to TRBJ2-7, with 11 positions matching TRBD1. J lost 7 bases, V lost 6 bases, and 11 bases had no gene match. The CDR3 has 15 amino acids. Germline assignment: CDR1 MNHEY and CDR2 SVGAGI. The CDR3, as DNA: TGTGCCAGCAGCCCTACCGGGACAGGGGGAAGAGAGCAGTACTTC. Translated: CASSPTGTGGREQYF.

This clone showed up just once. The sample carries other DNA sequences with the same CDR3. J is TRBJ2-2 and V is TRBV4-1; TRBD1 or TRBD2 may be the D gene (5 bases each). Deletions cut 0 bases from V and 0 bases from J, with 8 bases between. Germline V gives CDR1 MGHRA, CDR2 YSYEKL. The CDR3 sequence is 16 residues long. CDR3 DNA sequence: TGCGCCAGCAGCCAAGAGGGGACCACGAACACCGGGGAGCTGTTTTTT. This codes for CASSQEGTTNTGELFF.

The chain recombines TRBV7-9 with TRBJ2-5; D is unclear. Trimming removed 1 base at V and 5 bases at J, with 8 bases between. Germline V gene lookup returns CDR1 SEHNR and CDR2 FQNEAQ (reference sequence). The CDR3 has 13 residues. DNA for the CDR3: TGTGCCAGCAGCTTAGATGCCGCGGAGACCCAGTACTTC. Its translation is CASSLDAAETQYF.